This T cell receptor (beta chain) came from a study of blood T cells in healthy people across ages (dated by TCRdb to 2014 to 2015). Some background on the complete study: In model experiments, roughly one uniquely barcoded TCR beta cDNA molecule per two T cells was captured by template switching. The study measured age-related changes in TCR beta repertoire diversity using deep sequencing normalized with unique cDNA molecular identifiers. The donors were split into four age groups: young (average around 15 years), middle-aged (about 40), aged (more than 60) and long-lived (approximately 89). Two additional independent replicas of 1 million unique cDNA reads from the same blood draw were analyzed for two donors (one aged 18 to 30 and one aged 80 or older).

What the research found in general, with its limitations: Estimates of total diversity from one million sequenced T cells were regarded as lower bounds and underestimates. Bulk unsorted PBMC profiling prevented conclusive comparison of naive and antigen-experienced compartments. Observed TCR beta diversity per million T cells fell roughly linearly with age, and a significant reduction was already apparent by age roughly 40. Compared with the aged group, more naive CD4+ T cells, fewer expanded clones and increased TCR diversity were shown by the long-lived group, suggesting age selection. The percentage of naive T cells measured by flow cytometry correlated strongly with observed TCR beta diversity. Because donor CMV infection status was unknown, age-related changes in expanded clonotypes were potentially confounded.

Preparation of the library involved 5' RACE. The data were produced on an Illumina HiSeq 2500. The second PCR ran for roughly 7 to 12 cycles and used a J-beta primer mix along with a sample-barcoded 5' primer. Each TCR beta cDNA molecule received a unique molecular identifier from a template-switch 5' adaptor carrying 12 random nucleotides. Each sample yielded at least 2.5 million CDR3-containing paired-end reads. First-strand cDNA was synthesized from all RNA with the Mint cDNA synthesis kit, primed by a TRBC-specific oligonucleotide. All cDNA was treated with uracil-DNA glycosylase and then went through a first 18-cycle PCR with the universal primers M1SS and BC2_uni_R. Processing in the source paper ran as follows. Each sample was normalized by randomly selecting 1 million high-quality reads, each carrying a distinct molecular identifier. Reads with shared molecular identifiers were discarded instead of being binned into consensus sequences. MiTCR, set to a Q25 quality threshold and the strictest error-elimination algorithm, was used for CDR3 identification, clonotype clustering and error correction. A nonparametric unseen species model with Euler transformation was used to estimate a lower bound on total TCR beta diversity. The raw public reads went through TCRdb reprocessing: fastp at Q25, MiXCR clone calling, in-frame beta chains kept. A single entry per CDR3 protein holds the most common genes and DNA from its merged rows. TCRdb, rather than the study authors, made the V and J calls. Present in this sample are about 760,000 distinct CDR3 sequences, about 25% of which were seen just once. The top ten hold roughly 9% of the sample.

From the cysteine through the phenylalanine, the CDR3 covers 11 amino acids. The DNA shown is the 33-base CDR3, in frame from base 1. The trim is 2 bases for V and 9 bases for J, with a gap of 5 bases between the germline ends. CDR1 and CDR2 were assigned from the germline V gene as MNHNS and SASEGT. This clonotype was seen a handful of times. Its antigen remains unidentified. There are no base qualities to consult, and no much larger clone falls within one base. Systemically healthy Caucasian individuals from Russia, 35 to 40 in total and aged about 6 to 100 years, were included as donors. Roughly 10 milliliters of peripheral blood were collected from each donor into EDTA-treated Vacutainer tubes. PBMCs were isolated by Ficoll-Paque density-gradient centrifugation, with at least 6 million obtained per sample. Trizol reagent was used to extract total RNA from PBMCs, with at least 5.5 micrograms per sample. For every donor, flow cytometry on a PBMC aliquot measured the percentage of naive CD45RAhigh/CD27high T cells.

This same sample was also part of a study on T cells of mothers and their children. The other study reports the following: Donors were nine systemically healthy Caucasian individuals: three mothers and their six children. cDNA synthesis consumed the entire amount of extracted RNA, loaded at around 1.5 ug RNA in each 15 ul reaction. Sample barcodes and 2-4 random nucleotides were added via the M1S primer in the second PCR. More than 8 million TCR beta CDR3 reads were obtained from each mother, and 2.5 million to 3.5 million reads were obtained from each child. In both related and unrelated pairs, thymic selection shapes the output of TCR recombination in a similar way, with inherited differences having only a minor effect. Related mother-child pairs always showed normalized repertoire overlap that was slightly higher than in unrelated mother-child pairs, though the difference was never significant. No persistent microchimeric T cell clones were detected, at a sensitivity of approximately 100 clones per million clonotypes. The study used deep NGS to compare TCR beta repertoires of mothers and children, seeking features distinguishing related mother-child pairs from unrelated individuals. On average, the children were around 11 +/- 4 years old, while the mothers were about 40 +/- 4 years old. After adapter ligation with NEBNext reagents, the libraries were sequenced on Illumina HiSeq 2000 with 100+100 nt paired-end reads. To prevent cross-contamination, the mother and child libraries were prepared one month apart and sequenced in separate runs. For each donor, somewhere between roughly 450,000 and 2,100,000 distinct TCR beta clonotypes were identified. Naive TCR beta clonotypes were estimated from low-frequency clonotypes matched to each donor's FACS-determined naive share, without sorting.

The source of this sequence is a boy aged 5-17 years in good health. Sequenced sample: blood. The sequence links TRBV6-1 to TRBJ2-1; there is no confident call for the D gene. The CDR3 region reads CASSELSEQFF. Here is the DNA: TGTGCCAGCAGTGAACTCTCTGAGCAGTTCTTC.